These T cell receptor beta chains were read from a single sample in a study of cytomegalovirus exposure and HLA in healthy donors. Repertoires were generated with immunoSEQ multiplex PCR, while TCRdb's copy carries only in-frame clones and drops some. The sample lists about 150,000 clones; 60% to 85% were seen once. The sample consisted of PBMCs. These receptors all stem from a man aged 35-49 years in good health and CMV-seropositive. Each CDR3 is given with its conserved first and last residue. D genes are given only for firm matches. Expanded clones are given a class, and other clones once, few, many or no size at all.

size	V	J	D	DNA	CDR3
.	TRBV7-3	TRBJ1-2	.	TGTGCCAGCAGCTCTCAACGAAGCTCAGGGAGGTATGGCTACACCTTC	CASSSQRSSGRYGYTF
.	TRBV11-1	TRBJ2-2	TRBD1	TGTGCCAGCAGCTTAGTAGGGACAGGGGCCGGGGAGCTGTTTTTT	CASSLVGTGAGELFF
.	TRBV28	TRBJ2-1	TRBD2	TGTGCCAGCAGTCCACGAAGAGCGGGACTAGCGAACGATGAGCAGTTCTTC	CASSPRRAGLANDEQFF
.	TRBV5-6	TRBJ1-5	.	TGTGCCAGCAGCTCCCGGAATCAGCCCCAGCATTTT	CASSSRNQPQHF
.	TRBV19	TRBJ2-6	.	TGTGCCAGTAGTATTACAGGGTCTGGGGCCAACGTCCTGACTTTC	CASSITGSGANVLTF
once	TRBV19	TRBJ1-2	TRBD1	TGTGCCAGTAGTTCAACAGGGGGCGCCGGCGGCTACACCTTC	CASSSTGGAGGYTF
.	TRBV5-4	TRBJ2-5	.	TGTGCCAGCAGCTCGACTACCCAAGAGACCCAGTACTTC	CASSSTTQETQYF
.	TRBV5-1	TRBJ1-2	.	TGCGCCAGCAGCTCAGGGTATGGCTACACCTTC	CASSSGYGYTF
.	TRBV6-1	TRBJ1-2	.	TGTGCCAGCATACCCGATCAGGCGGGGGGCTATGGCTACACCTTC	CASIPDQAGGYGYTF
.	TRBV9	TRBJ1-4	TRBD1	TGTGCCAGCAGCGTACAGGGGGGAGATGAAAAACTGTTTTTT	CASSVQGGDEKLFF
.	TRBV6-6	TRBJ1-3	.	TGTGCCAGCACCCCAATCGGTCTCTCTGGAAACACCATATATTTT	CASTPIGLSGNTIYF
few	TRBV28	TRBJ1-2	.	TGTGCCAGCAGTTCACCCCCCCGACACGGGAATGGCTACACCTTC	CASSSPPRHGNGYTF
.	TRBV5-1	TRBJ2-3	.	TGCGCCAGCAGCTTGTCAGGGGCCACCACAGATACGCAGTATTTT	CASSLSGATTDTQYF
.	TRBV6-1	TRBJ1-2	TRBD1	TGTGCCAGCAGGCAGGGGGCAGTGACGGGCTACACCTTC	CASRQGAVTGYTF